The 28 T cell receptor beta chains below come from one sample, sequenced in a study of stem cell transplantation in POMP-related autoinflammatory disease. Sequenced by immunoSEQ multiplex PCR; TCRdb stores in-frame clones only, minus some. Of about 8,600 clones listed, around 90% are singletons. Sample: CD8+ T cells from PBMCs, taken after stem cell transplantation. The receptor set was obtained from a human patient with POMP-related autoinflammation and immune dysregulation (PRAID). T cells may partly derive from the graft donor.

The chain has TRBV2 and TRBJ2-1, with 7 bases fitting TRBD1. This CDR3 comprises 15 residues. V was clipped by 8 bases and J by 3 bases; unmatched bases: 10. Germline V gene data show CDR1 as SNHLY and CDR2 as FYNNEI. In DNA, the CDR3 is TGTGCCAGCTATGAGACAGGGTTTCGCTACAATGAGCAGTTCTTC. It codes for CASYETGFRYNEQFF.

The chain carries TRBV27 and TRBJ2-3, with 11 bases fitting TRBD2. Germline V gene sequence: CDR1 MNHEY, CDR2 SMNVEV (reference sequence). V lost 7 bases and J lost 4; bases outside the gene matches: 7. CDR3 length equals 15 residues. The CDR3 sequence: CASKVAGGSPDTQYF. The CDR3 DNA is TGTGCCAGCAAAGTAGCGGGAGGGAGCCCAGATACGCAGTATTTT.

The genes are TRBV7-9 and TRBJ2-5; possibly TRBD1 for D (5 bases). V dropped 5 bases and J dropped 2 bases, with 12 bases sitting between them. CDR1 is SEHNR, CDR2 FQNEAQ, per germline (reference sequence). CDR3 length: 14 residues. CDR3 sequence: CASSNMGPQETQYF. The CDR3 nucleotides read TGTGCCAGCAGCAACATGGGGCCGCAAGAGACCCAGTACTTC. The complete variable domain, with remaining parts taken from reference TRBV7-9 and TRBJ2-5, reads DTGVSQNPRHKITKRGQNVTFRCDPISEHNRLYWYRQTLGQGPEFLTYFQNEAQLEKSRLLSDRFSAERPKGSFSTLEIQRTEQGDSAMYLCASSNMGPQETQYFGPGTRLLVL.

V usage is TRBV19 and J usage is TRBJ2-1, with a weak D call TRBD2 (5 bases). Trimming stripped 7 bases from V and 6 bases from J, with 16 bases between. The CDR3 runs 14 residues. Germline values: CDR1 LNHDA, CDR2 SQIVND (reference sequence). The CDR3: CASTSGSWANEQFF. The DNA of the CDR3 is TGTGCCAGTACCTCGGGATCTTGGGCCAATGAGCAGTTCTTC.

This chain uses TRBV15 with TRBJ1-1, with 8 bases lining up with TRBD1. This CDR3 comprises 15 residues. The trim removed 3 bases at V and 0 bases at J, leaving 3 bases unmatched. In germline, CDR1 is LNHNV, CDR2 YYDKDF (reference sequence). The CDR3, as DNA: TGTGCCACCAGCAGGGACAGGGCCATGAACACTGAAGCTTTCTTT. It yields the protein CATSRDRAMNTEAFF. Full variable domain (missing parts from reference TRBV15 and TRBJ1-1): DAMVIQNPRYQVTQFGKPVTLSCSQTLNHNVMYWYQQKSSQAPKLLFHYYDKDFNNEADTPDNFQSRRPNTSFCFLDIRSPGLGDTAMYLCATSRDRAMNTEAFFGQGTRLTVV.

The chain links TRBV19 to TRBJ2-7; possible D gene TRBD1, 6 bases. CDR1 and CDR2 (germline): LNHDA, SQIVND (reference sequence). V dropped 6 bases and J dropped 2 bases, with 14 bases sitting between them. The CDR3 extends over 14 amino acids. The CDR3 DNA is TGTGCCAGTAGCATCGGGACAAGTACCTACGAGCAGTACTTC. Its protein is CASSIGTSTYEQYF. Using reference TRBV19 and TRBJ2-7 for the parts outside the CDR3, the full variable domain is DGGITQSPKYLFRKEGQNVTLSCEQNLNHDAMYWYRQDPGQGLRLIYYSQIVNDFQKGDIAEGYSVSREKKESFPLTVTSAQKNPTAFYLCASSIGTSTYEQYFGPGTRLTVT.

The chain couples TRBV27 to TRBJ2-1; perhaps TRBD1 as D (6 bases). Germline lookup yields CDR1 MNHEY and CDR2 SMNVEV (reference sequence). The CDR3 sequence is 14 residues long. V lost 5 bases and J 3 bases, leaving 11 bases between the germline ends. The CDR3 spells CASSLTGSYNEQFF. DNA of the CDR3: TGTGCCAGCAGTCTTACAGGGAGCTACAATGAGCAGTTCTTC.

The gene calls are TRBV7-9 and TRBJ2-4; 7 positions match TRBD2. This CDR3 is 18 amino acids long. V lost 0 bases, J lost 6 bases, and 14 bases stayed unmatched. Germline CDR1 SEHNR, CDR2 FQNEAQ (reference sequence). CDR3 nucleotides: TGTGCCAGCAGCTTAGCGAAGGAGATGGCGGGAGATAGAAACATTCAGTACTTC. It encodes CASSLAKEMAGDRNIQYF.

The V gene is TRBV5-4, the J gene TRBJ2-3; D possibly corresponds to TRBD2 (6 bases). Germline assignment: CDR1 SGHNT and CDR2 YYREEE (reference sequence). The CDR3 extends over 17 amino acids. V was shortened by 1 base and J by 1 base, with 16 bases between the two germline ends. CDR3 protein: CASSLLLSGGRTDTQYF. The CDR3 DNA reads TGTGCCAGCAGCTTGCTCCTTTCCGGGGGACGCACAGATACGCAGTATTTT.

V is TRBV7-8 and J is TRBJ2-5; D is unclear. Germline assignment: CDR1 SGHVS and CDR2 FQNEAQ. Trimming pared 2 bases from V and 8 bases from J, leaving 15 bases between. The CDR3 runs 14 residues. CDR3 in amino acids: CASSLIIVPNTQYF. CDR3 nucleotide sequence: TGTGCCAGCAGCTTAATTATAGTCCCTAACACCCAGTACTTC.

The chain uses TRBV6-5 and TRBJ1-5; weak D call: TRBD1 (5 bases). This CDR3 comprises 15 residues. CDR1 is MNHEY, CDR2 SVGAGI, per germline. V was trimmed by 2 bases and J by 10 bases, leaving 18 bases between them. The chain's CDR3 is CASSYRDSGSEPQHF. DNA of the CDR3: TGTGCCAGCAGTTACCGAGACAGCGGCAGTGAACCCCAGCATTTT.

The gene calls are TRBV6-2 or TRBV6-3 and TRBJ2-1; D might be TRBD1 (5 bases). The CDR3 extends over 14 amino acids. The V gene lost 2 bases and the J gene lost 4 bases, with 9 bases spanning the gap. CDR1 is MNHEY, CDR2 SVGEGT, per germline. The CDR3 DNA reads as TGTGCCAGCAGTTACCCGGACAAATACAATGAGCAGTTCTTC. Its translation: CASSYPDKYNEQFF.

This chain uses TRBV4-1 with TRBJ1-4; tentative D call: TRBD1 (6 bases). This CDR3 contains 16 residues. Germline V CDR1 and CDR2: MGHRA, YSYEKL. V lost 4 bases to trimming and J lost 1 base, with 13 bases between them. The CDR3 nucleotides are TGCGCCAGCAGCCTACAAACAGGGTTAACTAATGAAAAACTGTTTTTT. Its translation is CASSLQTGLTNEKLFF.

The chain couples TRBV19 to TRBJ1-4; 9 positions match TRBD1. The V segment lost 4 bases and the J segment 5 bases; nucleotides outside the gene matches: 5. CDR1 LNHDA and CDR2 SQIVND come from the germline V gene (reference sequence). The CDR3 totals 15 residues. The CDR3, as DNA: TGTGCCAGTAGTACCCCCGGGACAGGGAATGAAAAACTGTTTTTT. It codes for CASSTPGTGNEKLFF.

The rearrangement joins TRBV27 to TRBJ2-2, with unresolved D. Germline CDR1 reads MNHEY; CDR2 reads SMNVEV (reference sequence). This CDR3 has 13 amino acids. Deletions cut 8 bases from V and 4 bases from J, with 11 bases between. The CDR3 DNA reads as TGTGCCAGCGCTCTGGCAGTCACCGGGGAGCTGTTTTTT. This codes for CASALAVTGELFF.

The chain recombines TRBV9 with TRBJ2-1; a possible D gene is TRBD2 (6 bases). The CDR3 totals 15 residues. Germline CDR1 SGDLS, CDR2 YYNGEE. V was trimmed by 3 bases and J by 3 bases, leaving 13 bases between them. CDR3 sequence reads: CASSGSGLFYNEQFF. The CDR3 DNA reads as TGTGCCAGCAGCGGGTCGGGACTCTTCTACAATGAGCAGTTCTTC.

This chain joins TRBV11-3 and TRBJ2-3; D gene ambiguous. CDR1 is SGHNT, CDR2 YENEEA, per germline. The CDR3 totals 12 residues. Trimming pared 4 bases from V and 6 bases from J, leaving 8 bases between. As DNA, the CDR3 is TGTGCCAGCAGCTACCCAAGGGATACGCAGTATTTT. Protein sequence: CASSYPRDTQYF.

The chain has TRBV19 and TRBJ1-2, with 8 bases matching TRBD1. This CDR3 is built from 13 residues. Germline CDR1 is LNHDA and CDR2 is SQIVND (reference sequence). V lost 8 bases to trimming and J lost 5 bases; unmatched junction nucleotides: 7. The CDR3 coding sequence is TGTGCCAGTGCAGGGGGCATGACATATGGCTACACCTTC. Its protein product is CASAGGMTYGYTF.

This clone appeared once. The chain employs TRBV4-2 and TRBJ2-2; D may be TRBD1 (6 bases). V was pared by 3 bases and J by 4 bases, with 15 bases between. The CDR3 runs to 16 residues. Germline V gene sequence: CDR1 LGHNA, CDR2 YNFKEQ. This CDR3 is CASSHHKGGGTGELFF. The CDR3 DNA follows: TGTGCCAGCAGCCATCATAAAGGGGGTGGCACCGGGGAGCTGTTTTTT.

This clone came up once. This chain joins TRBV12-5 and TRBJ1-1; D uncertain. Germline V gives CDR1 LGHNT, CDR2 FRNRAP. Deletions cut 1 base from V and 10 bases from J, with 10 bases between. The CDR3 is made up of 12 amino acids. The CDR3 here is CASGLDNRGAFF. The CDR3 coding sequence is TGTGCTAGTGGTTTGGACAATCGAGGAGCTTTCTTT.

The rearrangement links TRBV6-5 to TRBJ1-1; 9 bases agree with TRBD1. Trimming cost V 2 bases and J 0 bases; bases outside gene matches: 1. Germline V gene lookup returns CDR1 MNHEY and CDR2 SVGAGI. The CDR3 is 15 residues long. CDR3 DNA: TGTGCCAGCAGTTACGGGACAGGGCTGAACACTGAAGCTTTCTTT. Residues: CASSYGTGLNTEAFF.

The chain is built from TRBV27 and TRBJ2-7; D tentatively fits TRBD1 or TRBD2 (5 bases each). V was trimmed by 0 bases and J by 5 bases, leaving 8 bases between them. The CDR3 runs to 13 residues. Germline V gene data show CDR1 as MNHEY and CDR2 as SMNVEV (reference sequence). This chain's CDR3 is CASSLSGADEQYF. Here the CDR3 DNA reads TGTGCCAGCAGTTTATCCGGGGCGGACGAGCAGTACTTC.

The J gene is TRBJ2-7, the V gene TRBV27; either TRBD1 or TRBD2 may fit D (5 bases each). With 8 bases removed from V and 5 bases from J, the gap between germline ends came to 22 bases. The germline gives CDR1 MNHEY, CDR2 SMNVEV (reference sequence). The CDR3 is 15 residues long. CDR3 bases: TGTGCCAGCTCACTTCTGGGCGCGAGGGGCCACGAGCAGTACTTC. It specifies CASSLLGARGHEQYF.

This chain joins TRBV7-9 and TRBJ2-3; D is uncertain. Germline loops: CDR1 SEHNR, CDR2 FQNEAQ (reference sequence). The CDR3 is 15 residues long. V lost 5 bases and J lost 3, with 15 bases in between. In DNA form, the CDR3 reads TGTGCCAGCAGCCTCCCAACTGGGATGACAGATACGCAGTATTTT. It is translated as CASSLPTGMTDTQYF.

V and J are TRBV4-2 and TRBJ2-1; 9 bases are shared with TRBD2. This CDR3 is built from 20 residues. Trimming cost V 0 bases and J 0 bases; bases outside gene matches: 12. CDR1 is LGHNA and CDR2 is YNFKEQ in the germline V gene. In nucleotides, the CDR3 is TGTGCCAGCAGCCAAGATCCCTATGCGGGGGGGTCCTACTCCTACAATGAGCAGTTCTTC. As protein: CASSQDPYAGGSYSYNEQFF.

The V and J genes are TRBV4-1 and TRBJ1-5, with D maybe TRBD1 (5 bases). Trimming removed 4 bases at V and 3 bases at J, with 13 bases between. CDR3 length: 15 amino acids. Looked up from germline, CDR1 is MGHRA and CDR2 is YSYEKL. CDR3 loop: CASSLYQGSNQPQHF. CDR3 bases: TGCGCCAGCAGCCTGTACCAGGGATCCAATCAGCCCCAGCATTTT.

The chain uses TRBV5-5 and TRBJ2-4, with 7 bases that match TRBD1. Losses at the gene ends were 3 bases for V and 7 bases for J; bases not matched to a gene: 4. The CDR3 is made up of 13 amino acids. Germline CDR1 reads SGHKS; CDR2 reads YYEKEE (reference sequence). The CDR3 DNA follows: TGTGCCAGCAGCTACCCGGGACAGAACATTCAGTACTTC. Encoded protein: CASSYPGQNIQYF.

The chain employs TRBV30 and TRBJ1-6; 7 bases are a match to TRBD1. Germline V lookup: CDR1 GTSNPN, CDR2 SVGIG (reference sequence). The CDR3 has 15 amino acids. Trimming cost V 5 bases and J 7 bases; bases outside gene matches: 11. The CDR3 region is CAWDLRTGTNSPLHF. Written as DNA, the CDR3 is TGTGCCTGGGACCTAAGGACAGGCACCAATTCACCCCTCCACTTT.